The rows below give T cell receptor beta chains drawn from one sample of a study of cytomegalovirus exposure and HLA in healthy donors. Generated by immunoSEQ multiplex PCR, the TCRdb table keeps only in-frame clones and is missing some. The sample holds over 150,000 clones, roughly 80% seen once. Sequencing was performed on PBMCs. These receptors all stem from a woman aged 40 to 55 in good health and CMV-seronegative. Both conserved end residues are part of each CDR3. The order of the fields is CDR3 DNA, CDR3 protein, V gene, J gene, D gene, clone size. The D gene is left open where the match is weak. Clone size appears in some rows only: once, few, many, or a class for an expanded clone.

DNA: TGTGCCAGCGGTGGCGGGAGGGACAATGAGCAGTTCTTC
CDR3: CASGGGRDNEQFF
V: TRBV2
J: TRBJ2-1
D: TRBD2
size: -

DNA: TGCAGCGTTGACCGGGGTGCGAACACTGAAGCTTTCTTT
CDR3: CSVDRGANTEAFF
V: TRBV29-1
J: TRBJ1-1
D: -
size: -

DNA: TGTGCCAGCAGCGAAGCGGGGGTCCTGGGGACCCAGTACTTC
CDR3: CASSEAGVLGTQYF
V: TRBV9
J: TRBJ2-5
D: TRBD2
size: -

DNA: TGTGCCAGCAGTTCACGACAGATCCAAGAGACCCAGTACTTC
CDR3: CASSSRQIQETQYF
V: TRBV28
J: TRBJ2-5
D: -
size: -

DNA: TGTGCCAGCAGCTCCCAGGGGAATATCTATGGCTACACCTTC
CDR3: CASSSQGNIYGYTF
V: TRBV5-4
J: TRBJ1-2
D: -
size: once

DNA: TGTGCCAGCAGTTTCCCAGGGGGAAACACCATATATTTT
CDR3: CASSFPGGNTIYF
V: TRBV28
J: TRBJ1-3
D: -
size: -

DNA: TGTGCCAGCAGTTTGGGACAAGGGGAGACCGGGGAGCTGTTTTTT
CDR3: CASSLGQGETGELFF
V: TRBV28
J: TRBJ2-2
D: -
size: few

DNA: TGTGCCAGCCGGACAGGGGACGAAAAACTGTTTTTT
CDR3: CASRTGDEKLFF
V: TRBV19
J: TRBJ1-4
D: TRBD1
size: once

DNA: TGTGCCAGCAATCTACAGGGTAACAATCAGCCCCAGCATTTT
CDR3: CASNLQGNNQPQHF
V: TRBV2
J: TRBJ1-5
D: -
size: -

DNA: TGCAGCGTTGTCATACAGACGAACACTGAAGCTTTCTTT
CDR3: CSVVIQTNTEAFF
V: TRBV29-1
J: TRBJ1-1
D: -
size: -

DNA: TGTGCCAGCAGCTCGGGACAGGACGGTCAGCCCCAGCATTTT
CDR3: CASSSGQDGQPQHF
V: TRBV6-1
J: TRBJ1-5
D: TRBD1
size: -

DNA: TGTGCCAGCAGCCCTACCGACAGGGACCAAGAGACCCAGTACTTC
CDR3: CASSPTDRDQETQYF
V: TRBV27
J: TRBJ2-5
D: TRBD1
size: -

DNA: TGCGCCAGCAGTGAGTCTTCGCAGGGGAGCAGCAATCAGCCCCAGCATTTT
CDR3: CASSESSQGSSNQPQHF
V: TRBV10-1
J: TRBJ1-5
D: -
size: -

DNA: TGTGCCTGGAGTCGCAATAGCGGGCGCGGTGAGCAGTTCTTC
CDR3: CAWSRNSGRGEQFF
V: TRBV30
J: TRBJ2-1
D: TRBD2
size: few

DNA: TGCGCCAGCAATCGCGGGGTTGAGGACACTGAAGCTTTCTTT
CDR3: CASNRGVEDTEAFF
V: TRBV10-1
J: TRBJ1-1
D: -
size: few

DNA: TGCAGCGTTTCCTACACCGGGGAGCTGTTTTTT
CDR3: CSVSYTGELFF
V: TRBV29-1
J: TRBJ2-2
D: -
size: -

DNA: TGTGCCAGCAATCCTAGCGGGTCCTACAATGAGCAGTTCTTC
CDR3: CASNPSGSYNEQFF
V: TRBV6-1
J: TRBJ2-1
D: TRBD2
size: -

DNA: TGTGCCAGCAGCCCCGGCGGGTCCGAGCAGTACTTC
CDR3: CASSPGGSEQYF
V: TRBV7-8
J: TRBJ2-7
D: -
size: few